What follows is one T cell receptor (beta chain) and its context. Antigen: not known. Measured with immunoSEQ multiplex PCR; TCRdb has only the in-frame clones, and not every one. The data hold around 41,000 clones, with roughly 91% observed a single time. This sample was included in a study of OX40 agonist ivuxolimab in advanced cancers. Across the whole study: A diagnosis of hepatocellular carcinoma, melanoma, renal cell or head and neck cancer was present in dose-escalation patients. Three individuals attained partial responses, comprising one hepatocellular carcinoma case and two cutaneous melanoma cases. Study conclusions and caveats: Among the lowest levels of clonal expansion were found in partial responders at 0.1-3.0 mg/kg. The authors did not determine the antigen specificity of the expanded peripheral T cells.

The clonotype was recovered from an adult with an advanced solid tumor such as melanoma, head and neck, liver or kidney cancer. Material: CD4+ or CD8+ T cells sorted from blood, obtained in a trial of the OX40 agonist ivuxolimab.

CDR3 DNA sequence: TGTGCCAGCAGCCAAGTCACGGTGGTCTCTGGAAACACCATATATTTT. It specifies CASSQVTVVSGNTIYF. The J gene is TRBJ1-3, the V gene TRBV4-2, with D unclear. CDR3 length equals 16 residues. Trimming shortened V by 1 base and J by 0 bases, and 10 bases separated the two germline ends. Germline CDR1 and CDR2: LGHNA and YNFKEQ.